This entry lists 2 T cell receptor beta chains sequenced from one sample in a study of blood T cell repertoires in COVID-19. Profiling relied on immunoSEQ multiplex PCR, and the TCRdb table lists in-frame clones only, not all of them. Found here are around 20,000 clones, about 88% of them singletons; the top ten hold approximately 9%. Sequencing was carried out using peripheral blood. The receptors derive from a man aged 40-49 years with active COVID-19.

The chain carries TRBV19 and TRBJ2-7; weak D call: TRBD2 (5 bases). V was trimmed by 4 bases and J by 2 bases, leaving 12 bases between them. Germline V CDR1 and CDR2: LNHDA, SQIVND (reference sequence). The CDR3 has 14 amino acids. The CDR3, as DNA: TGTGCCAGTAGTAGTACCGGGATTACCTACGAGCAGTACTTC. This gives the protein CASSSTGITYEQYF.

This clone was seen only a few times. The rearrangement uses TRBV7-9 and TRBJ2-7; tentative D call: TRBD2 (5 bases). Germline CDR1 reads SEHNR; CDR2 reads FQNEAQ (reference sequence). V was pared by 3 bases and J by 0 bases, with 9 bases between. The length of the CDR3 is 14 residues. The DNA of the CDR3 is TGTGCCAGCAGCTTCGAGGGAACCTCCTACGAGCAGTACTTC. It yields the protein CASSFEGTSYEQYF. The entire variable domain, with the rest obtained from reference TRBV7-9 and TRBJ2-7, is as follows: DTGVSQNPRHKITKRGQNVTFRCDPISEHNRLYWYRQTLGQGPEFLTYFQNEAQLEKSRLLSDRFSAERPKGSFSTLEIQRTEQGDSAMYLCASSFEGTSYEQYFGPGTRLTVT.